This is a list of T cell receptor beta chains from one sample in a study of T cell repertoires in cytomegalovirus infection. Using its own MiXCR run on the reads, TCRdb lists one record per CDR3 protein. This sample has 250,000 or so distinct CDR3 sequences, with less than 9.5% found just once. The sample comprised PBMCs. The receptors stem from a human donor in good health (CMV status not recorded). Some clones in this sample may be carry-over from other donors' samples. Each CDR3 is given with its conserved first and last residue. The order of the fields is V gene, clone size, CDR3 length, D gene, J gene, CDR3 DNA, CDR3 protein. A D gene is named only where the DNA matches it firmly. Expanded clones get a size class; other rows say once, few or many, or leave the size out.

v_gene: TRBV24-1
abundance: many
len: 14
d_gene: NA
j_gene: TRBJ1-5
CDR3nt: TGTGCCACCAGCGAACAATATAGCAATCAGCCCCAGCATTTT
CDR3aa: CATSEQYSNQPQHF

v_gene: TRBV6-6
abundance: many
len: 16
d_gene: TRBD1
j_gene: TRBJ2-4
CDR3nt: TGTGCCAGCAGGGACCAGACAGGGCAAGCCAAAAACATTCAGTACTTC
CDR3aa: CASRDQTGQAKNIQYF

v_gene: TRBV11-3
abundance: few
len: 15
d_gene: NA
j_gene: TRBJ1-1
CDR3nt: TGTGCCAGCAGCCCGCCACCGGTAGGGAACACTGAAGCTTTCTTT
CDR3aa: CASSPPPVGNTEAFF

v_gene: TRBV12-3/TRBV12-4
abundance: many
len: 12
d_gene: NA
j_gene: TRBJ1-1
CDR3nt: TGTGCCAGCAGTACCGACCGGGGTGAAGCTTTCTTT
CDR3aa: CASSTDRGEAFF

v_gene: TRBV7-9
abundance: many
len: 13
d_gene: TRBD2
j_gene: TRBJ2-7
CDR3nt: TGTGCCCGTTCTAGCGGGGACTCCTACGAGCAGTACTTC
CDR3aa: CARSSGDSYEQYF

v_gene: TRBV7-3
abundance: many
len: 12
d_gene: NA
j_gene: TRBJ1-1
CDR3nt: TGTGCCAGCGGCAACGGGGGGGGCGAAGCTTTCTTT
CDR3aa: CASGNGGGEAFF

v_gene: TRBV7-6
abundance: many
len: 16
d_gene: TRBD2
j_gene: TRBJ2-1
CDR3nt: TGTGCCAGCAGCGCCCGCGGGGGGGCTCCAAGCAATGAGCAGTTCTTC
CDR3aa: CASSARGGAPSNEQFF

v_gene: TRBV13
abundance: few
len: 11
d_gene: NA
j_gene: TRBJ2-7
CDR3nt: TGTGCCAGCAGCTTCGTCCACGAGCAGTACTTC
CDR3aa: CASSFVHEQYF

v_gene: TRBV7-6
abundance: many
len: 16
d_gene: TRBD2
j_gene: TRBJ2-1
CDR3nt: TGTGCCAGCAGCTTAGTCTCTAGCGGCTATGGGGGGGAGCAGTTCTTC
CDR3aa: CASSLVSSGYGGEQFF

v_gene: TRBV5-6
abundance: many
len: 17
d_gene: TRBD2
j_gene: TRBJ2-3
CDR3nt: TGTGCCAGCAGCTTGGTATCCGGGACTAGCATTCCAGATACGCAGTATTTT
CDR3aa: CASSLVSGTSIPDTQYF

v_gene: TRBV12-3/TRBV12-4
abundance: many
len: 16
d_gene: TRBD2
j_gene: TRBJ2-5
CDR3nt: TGTGCCAGCAGTTTAGTTCTAGCGGGAGGGGTAGAGACCCAGTACTTC
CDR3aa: CASSLVLAGGVETQYF

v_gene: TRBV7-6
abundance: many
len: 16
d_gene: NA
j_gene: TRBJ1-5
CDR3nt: TGTGCCAGCAGCTTATCCGCGCGGCAGGGAGGTCAGCCCCAGCATTTT
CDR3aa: CASSLSARQGGQPQHF

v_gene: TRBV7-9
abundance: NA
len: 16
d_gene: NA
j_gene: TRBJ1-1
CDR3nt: TGTGCCAGCAGCTCGGGGCGGAGGGTAATGAACACTGAAGCTTTCTTT
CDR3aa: CASSSGRRVMNTEAFF

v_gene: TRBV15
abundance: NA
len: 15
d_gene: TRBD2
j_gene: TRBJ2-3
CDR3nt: TGTGCCACCAGCAGAGAACTAGCGGGAGGAGATACGCAGTATTTT
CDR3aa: CATSRELAGGDTQYF

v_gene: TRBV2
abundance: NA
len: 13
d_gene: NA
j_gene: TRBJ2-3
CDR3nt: TGTGCCAGCAGGTACACCGCGGCAGATACGCAGTATTTT
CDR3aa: CASRYTAADTQYF

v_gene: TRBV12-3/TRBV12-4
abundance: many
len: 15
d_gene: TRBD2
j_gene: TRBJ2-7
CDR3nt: TGTGCCAGCAGGCCGGGAGGGGGATATTCCCACGAGCAGTACTTC
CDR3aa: CASRPGGGYSHEQYF

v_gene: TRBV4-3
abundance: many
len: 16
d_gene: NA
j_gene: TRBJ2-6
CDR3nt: TGCGCCAGCAGCCAAGCAGGGTATTCTGGGGCCAACGTCCTGACTTTC
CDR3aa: CASSQAGYSGANVLTF

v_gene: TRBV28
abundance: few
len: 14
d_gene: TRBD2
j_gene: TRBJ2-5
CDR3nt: TGTGCCAGCAGTCGCATTACGGGAGGGGAGACCCAGTACTTC
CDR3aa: CASSRITGGETQYF

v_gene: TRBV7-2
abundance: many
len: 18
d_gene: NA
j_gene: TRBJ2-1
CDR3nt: TGTGCCAGCAGCTTAGGTTCAGGGGTCCTCTGGGGTGACAATGAGCAGTTCTTC
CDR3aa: CASSLGSGVLWGDNEQFF

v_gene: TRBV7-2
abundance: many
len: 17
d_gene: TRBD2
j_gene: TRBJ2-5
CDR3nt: TGTGCCAGCAGCTTCGCGGGACTAGCGGGAGGGCCTGAGACCCAGTACTTC
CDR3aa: CASSFAGLAGGPETQYF

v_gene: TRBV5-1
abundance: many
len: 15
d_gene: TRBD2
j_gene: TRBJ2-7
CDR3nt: TGCGCCAGCAGCTCGGGACTAGCGGTCTCCTACGAGCAGTACTTC
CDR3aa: CASSSGLAVSYEQYF

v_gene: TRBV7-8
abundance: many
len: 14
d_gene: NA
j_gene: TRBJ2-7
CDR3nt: TGTGCCAGCAGCCCACAACGGGCCACCTACGAGCAGTACTTC
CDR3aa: CASSPQRATYEQYF

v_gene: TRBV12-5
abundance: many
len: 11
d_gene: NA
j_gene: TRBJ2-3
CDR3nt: TGTGCTAGTGGTTTGAAGAATACGCAGTATTTT
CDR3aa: CASGLKNTQYF

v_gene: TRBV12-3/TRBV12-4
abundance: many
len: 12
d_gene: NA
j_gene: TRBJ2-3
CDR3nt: TGTGCCAGCAGTGTTAGGACAGATACGCAGTATTTT
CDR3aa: CASSVRTDTQYF

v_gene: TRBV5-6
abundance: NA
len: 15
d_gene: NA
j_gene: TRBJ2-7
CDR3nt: TGTGCCAGCAGCTTGGATGGGGTTAGCTCCTACGAGCAGTACTTC
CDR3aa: CASSLDGVSSYEQYF

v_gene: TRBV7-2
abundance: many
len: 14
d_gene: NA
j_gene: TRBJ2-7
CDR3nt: TGTGCCAGCAGCTTACAGGGGATTCTTACCGAGCAGTACTTC
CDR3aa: CASSLQGILTEQYF

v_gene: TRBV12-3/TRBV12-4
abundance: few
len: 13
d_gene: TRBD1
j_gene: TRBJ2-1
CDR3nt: TGTGCCAGCTCGGGACAGGATTACAATGAGCAGTTCTTC
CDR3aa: CASSGQDYNEQFF

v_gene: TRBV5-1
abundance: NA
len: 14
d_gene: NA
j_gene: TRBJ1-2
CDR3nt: TGCGCCAGCAGCTTGGCCCAAGGCGGGAGTGGCTACACCTTC
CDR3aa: CASSLAQGGSGYTF

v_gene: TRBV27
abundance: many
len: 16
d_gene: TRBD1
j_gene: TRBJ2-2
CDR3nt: TGTGCCAGCAGTTTACGCCCGACAGGGGACACCGGGGAGCTGTTTTTT
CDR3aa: CASSLRPTGDTGELFF

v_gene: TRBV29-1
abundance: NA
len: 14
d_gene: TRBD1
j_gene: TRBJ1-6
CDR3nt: TGCAGCGTCCGGACAGGGGGACTTAATTCACCCCTCCACTTT
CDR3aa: CSVRTGGLNSPLHF

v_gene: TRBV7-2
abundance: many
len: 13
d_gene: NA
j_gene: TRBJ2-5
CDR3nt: TGTGCCAGCAACCGGGACGGCCAAGAGACCCAGTACTTC
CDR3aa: CASNRDGQETQYF

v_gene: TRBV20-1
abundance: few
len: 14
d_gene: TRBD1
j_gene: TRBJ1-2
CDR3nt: TGCAGTGCGCGGTTCGGGACAGGGATTCTTGGCTACACCTTC
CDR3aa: CSARFGTGILGYTF

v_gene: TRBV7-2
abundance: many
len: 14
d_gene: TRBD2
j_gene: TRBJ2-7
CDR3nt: TGTGCCAGCAGCCTAGCGGTAGGGACCTACGAGCAGTACTTC
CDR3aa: CASSLAVGTYEQYF

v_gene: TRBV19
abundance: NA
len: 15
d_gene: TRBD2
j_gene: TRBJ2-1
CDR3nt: TGTGCCAGTACGAGGGAGCGGGGGGACTACAATGAGCAGTTCTTC
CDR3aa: CASTRERGDYNEQFF

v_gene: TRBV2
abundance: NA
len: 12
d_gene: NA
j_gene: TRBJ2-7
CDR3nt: TGTGCCAGCAAGCAAGACACGTACGAGCAGTACTTC
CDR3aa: CASKQDTYEQYF

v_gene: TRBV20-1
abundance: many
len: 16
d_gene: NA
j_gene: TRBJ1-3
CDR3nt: TGCAGTGCTAGAGAGATGGGGGGCGTCTCTGGAAACACCATATATTTT
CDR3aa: CSAREMGGVSGNTIYF

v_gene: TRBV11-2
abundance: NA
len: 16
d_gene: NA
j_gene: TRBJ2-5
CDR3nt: TGTGCCAGCAGCCAAATACCGGGACGCCATGGAGAGACCCAGTACTTC
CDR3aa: CASSQIPGRHGETQYF

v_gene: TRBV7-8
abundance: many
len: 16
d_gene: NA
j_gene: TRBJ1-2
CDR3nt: TGTGCCAGCAGCTTAGTTGCGGGGAGCATGGGCTATGGCTACACCTTC
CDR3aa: CASSLVAGSMGYGYTF

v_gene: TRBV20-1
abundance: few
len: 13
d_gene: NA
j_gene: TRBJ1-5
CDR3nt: TGCAGTGCTTCCGGGATTGAGTTTCAGCCCCAGCATTTT
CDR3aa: CSASGIEFQPQHF

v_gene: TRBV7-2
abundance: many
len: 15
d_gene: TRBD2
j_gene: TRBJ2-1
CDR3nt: TGTGCCAGCAGCTTAGGACTAGCGGGAGAGGAGCAGCAGTTCTTC
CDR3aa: CASSLGLAGEEQQFF

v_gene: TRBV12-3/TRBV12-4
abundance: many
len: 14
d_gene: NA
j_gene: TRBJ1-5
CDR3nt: TGTGCCAGCACCTCGGAACAGGGCAATCAGCCCCAGCATTTT
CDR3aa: CASTSEQGNQPQHF

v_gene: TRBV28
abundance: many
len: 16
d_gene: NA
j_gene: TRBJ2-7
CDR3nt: TGTGCCAGCACCGTAACGTCTGACGGGGGATACTACGAGCAGTACTTC
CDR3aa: CASTVTSDGGYYEQYF

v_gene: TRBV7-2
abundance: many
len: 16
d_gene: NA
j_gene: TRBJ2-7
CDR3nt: TGTGCCAGCAGCTGGAAACAGGGAGGGGGGGACTACGAGCAGTACTTC
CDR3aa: CASSWKQGGGDYEQYF

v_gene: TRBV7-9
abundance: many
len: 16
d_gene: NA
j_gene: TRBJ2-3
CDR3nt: TGTGCCAGCAGCTTAGTTAGCGGAGCCAGCACAGATACGCAGTATTTT
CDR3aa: CASSLVSGASTDTQYF

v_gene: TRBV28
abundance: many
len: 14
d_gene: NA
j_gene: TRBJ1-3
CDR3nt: TGTGCCAGCACCAAAGAAGGCGCCCGGAACACCATATATTTT
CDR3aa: CASTKEGARNTIYF

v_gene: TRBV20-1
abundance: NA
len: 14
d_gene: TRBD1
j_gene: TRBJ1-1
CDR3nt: TGCAGTGCTCTTGGGACAGCTTCGAACACTGAAGCTTTCTTT
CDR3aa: CSALGTASNTEAFF

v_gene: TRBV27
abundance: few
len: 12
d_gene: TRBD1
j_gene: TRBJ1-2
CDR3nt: TGTGCCAGCAGTTTCTCAGGGGGCTACTACACCTTC
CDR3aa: CASSFSGGYYTF

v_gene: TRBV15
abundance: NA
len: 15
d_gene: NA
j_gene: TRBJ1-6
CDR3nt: TGTGCCACCAGCAGGACGGACCCGAACAATTCACCCCTCCACTTT
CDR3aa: CATSRTDPNNSPLHF

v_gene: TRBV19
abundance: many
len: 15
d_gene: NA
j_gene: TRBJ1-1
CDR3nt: TGTGCCAGTATTTCGCGGCTCCCGATGAACACTGAAGCTTTCTTT
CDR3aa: CASISRLPMNTEAFF

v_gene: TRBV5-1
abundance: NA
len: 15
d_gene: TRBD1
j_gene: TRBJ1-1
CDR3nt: TGCGCCAGCAGCCTACCGGGACAGGGGGACACTGAAGCTTTCTTT
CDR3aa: CASSLPGQGDTEAFF

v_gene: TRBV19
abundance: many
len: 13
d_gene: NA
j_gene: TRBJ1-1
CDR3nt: TGTGCCAGTAATCCTCGTCCCGACACTGAAGCTTTCTTT
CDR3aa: CASNPRPDTEAFF